The text below deals with one TCR beta chain. The antigen it binds to is not known. One base away there is no much larger clone; base qualities are not given. Library preparation used the immunoSEQ multiplex PCR assay. The table was pulled from immuneACCESS by TCRdb, which kept in-frame rearrangements only. Such tables lose some clones; where checked, under half of the loss comes from unresolved V genes, and the rest has no known cause. Present in this sample are around 71,000 clones, around nine tenths of which were seen just once. The top ten constitute over 0.35% of the sample. These data are taken from a study of technical replicates of blood from a handful of donors (dated by TCRdb to 2016 to 2017). In the germline V gene, CDR1 corresponds to SGDLS and CDR2 to YYNGEE. The CDR3 has 18 amino acids, counting the end cysteine and phenylalanine. Just CDR3 DNA is preserved here, 54 bases in frame from base 1. V trim: 0 bases; J trim: 5 bases; unmatched bases: 11.

The sequence was obtained from a human donor in good health. Here the chain combines TRBV9 and TRBJ2-2, with TRBD1 identical over 9 junction bases. The source material was T cells isolated from PBMCs. The CDR3 has the sequence CASSVAGGQGVGTGELFF. The sequenced DNA: TGTGCCAGCAGCGTAGCTGGGGGACAGGGCGTCGGGACCGGGGAGCTGTTTTTT.